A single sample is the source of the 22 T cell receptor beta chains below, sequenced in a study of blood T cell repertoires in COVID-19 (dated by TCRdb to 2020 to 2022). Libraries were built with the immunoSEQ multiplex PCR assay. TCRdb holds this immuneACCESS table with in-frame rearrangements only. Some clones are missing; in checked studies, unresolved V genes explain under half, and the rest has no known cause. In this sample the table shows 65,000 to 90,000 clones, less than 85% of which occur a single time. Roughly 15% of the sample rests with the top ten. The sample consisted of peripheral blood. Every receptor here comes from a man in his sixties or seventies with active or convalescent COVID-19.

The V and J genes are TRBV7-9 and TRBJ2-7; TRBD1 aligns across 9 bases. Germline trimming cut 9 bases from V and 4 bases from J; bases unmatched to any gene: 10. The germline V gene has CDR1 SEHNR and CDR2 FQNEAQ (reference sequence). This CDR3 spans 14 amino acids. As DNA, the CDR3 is TGTGCCAGTAAAACGGGACAGGGATCGTACGAGCAGTACTTC. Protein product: CASKTGQGSYEQYF. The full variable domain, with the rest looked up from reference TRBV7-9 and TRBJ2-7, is DTGVSQNPRHKITKRGQNVTFRCDPISEHNRLYWYRQTLGQGPEFLTYFQNEAQLEKSRLLSDRFSAERPKGSFSTLEIQRTEQGDSAMYLCASKTGQGSYEQYFGPGTRLTVT.

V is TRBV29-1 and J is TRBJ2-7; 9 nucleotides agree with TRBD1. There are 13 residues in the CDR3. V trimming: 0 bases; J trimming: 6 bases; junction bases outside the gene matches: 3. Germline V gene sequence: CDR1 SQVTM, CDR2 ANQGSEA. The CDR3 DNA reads TGCAGCGTTGAAGAAGGGACAGGGAGCGAGCAGTACTTC. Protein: CSVEEGTGSEQYF.

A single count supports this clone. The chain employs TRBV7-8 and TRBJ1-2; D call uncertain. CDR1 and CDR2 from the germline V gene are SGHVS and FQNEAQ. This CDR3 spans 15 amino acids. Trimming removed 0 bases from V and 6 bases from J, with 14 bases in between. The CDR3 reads CASSLASAGIHGYTF. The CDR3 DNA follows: TGTGCCAGCAGCTTAGCGTCGGCGGGAATACATGGCTACACCTTC.

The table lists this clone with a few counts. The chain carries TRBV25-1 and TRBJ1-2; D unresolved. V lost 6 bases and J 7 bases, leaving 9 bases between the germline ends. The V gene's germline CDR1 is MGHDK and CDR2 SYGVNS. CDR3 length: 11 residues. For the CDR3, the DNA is TGTGCCAGCAGCCCCGTAGTTGGCTACACCTTC. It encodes CASSPVVGYTF.

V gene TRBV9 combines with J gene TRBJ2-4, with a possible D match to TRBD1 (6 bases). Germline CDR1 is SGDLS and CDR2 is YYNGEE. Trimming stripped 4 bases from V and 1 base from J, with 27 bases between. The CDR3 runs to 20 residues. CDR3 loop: CASSPIAYRALGAAKNIQYF. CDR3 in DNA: TGTGCCAGCAGCCCTATCGCATACAGGGCGCTAGGGGCGGCCAAAAACATTCAGTACTTC.

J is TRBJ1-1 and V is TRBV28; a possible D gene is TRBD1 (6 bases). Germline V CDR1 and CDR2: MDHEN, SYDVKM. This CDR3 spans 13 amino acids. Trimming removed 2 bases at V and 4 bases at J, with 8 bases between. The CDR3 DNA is TGTGCCAGCAGTTTACAGGGGAGCACTGAAGCTTTCTTT. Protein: CASSLQGSTEAFF. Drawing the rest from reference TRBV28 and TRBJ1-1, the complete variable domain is DVKVTQSSRYLVKRTGEKVFLECVQDMDHENMFWYRQDPGLGLRLIYFSYDVKMKEKGDIPEGYSVSREKKERFSLILESASTNQTSMYLCASSLQGSTEAFFGQGTRLTVV.

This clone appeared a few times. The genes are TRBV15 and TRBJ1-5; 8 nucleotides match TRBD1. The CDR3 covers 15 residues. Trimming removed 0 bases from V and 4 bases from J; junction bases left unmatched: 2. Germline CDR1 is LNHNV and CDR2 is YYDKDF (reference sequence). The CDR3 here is CATSRDRQGNQPQHF. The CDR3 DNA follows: TGTGCCACCAGCAGAGATCGACAGGGGAATCAGCCCCAGCATTTT.

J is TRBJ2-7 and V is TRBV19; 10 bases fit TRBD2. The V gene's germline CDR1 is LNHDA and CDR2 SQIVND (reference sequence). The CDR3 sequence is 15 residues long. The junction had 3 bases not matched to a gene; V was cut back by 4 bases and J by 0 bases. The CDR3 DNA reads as TGTGCCAGTAGTAAACTAGCGGGGAGCTCCTACGAGCAGTACTTC. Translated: CASSKLAGSSYEQYF. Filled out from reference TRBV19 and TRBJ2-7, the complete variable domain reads DGGITQSPKYLFRKEGQNVTLSCEQNLNHDAMYWYRQDPGQGLRLIYYSQIVNDFQKGDIAEGYSVSREKKESFPLTVTSAQKNPTAFYLCASSKLAGSSYEQYFGPGTRLTVT.

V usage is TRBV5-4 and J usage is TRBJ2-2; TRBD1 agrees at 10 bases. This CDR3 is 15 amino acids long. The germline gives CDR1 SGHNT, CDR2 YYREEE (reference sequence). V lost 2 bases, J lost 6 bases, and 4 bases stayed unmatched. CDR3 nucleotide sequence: TGTGCCAGCAGCTTTACTGGACAGGGGGCCGGGGAGCTGTTTTTT. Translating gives CASSFTGQGAGELFF.

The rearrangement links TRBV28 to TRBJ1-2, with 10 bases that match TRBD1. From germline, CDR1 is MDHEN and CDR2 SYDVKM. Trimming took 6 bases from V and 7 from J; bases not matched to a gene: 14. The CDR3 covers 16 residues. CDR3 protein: CASRVPGTGDRGGYTF. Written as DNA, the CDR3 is TGTGCCAGCAGAGTCCCCGGGACAGGGGATAGGGGTGGCTACACCTTC.

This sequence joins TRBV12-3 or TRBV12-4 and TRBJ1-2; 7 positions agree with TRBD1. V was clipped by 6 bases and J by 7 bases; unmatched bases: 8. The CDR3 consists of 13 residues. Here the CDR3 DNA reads TGTGCCAGCAGCGGAGGGGGCGTCGGTGGCTACACCTTC. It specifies CASSGGGVGGYTF.

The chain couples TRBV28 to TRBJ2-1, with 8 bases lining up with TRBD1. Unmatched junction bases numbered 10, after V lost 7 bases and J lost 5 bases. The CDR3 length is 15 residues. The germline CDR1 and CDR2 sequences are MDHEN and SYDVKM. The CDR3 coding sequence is TGTGCCAGCACGTCGACAGGGGCCTCTGACAATGAGCAGTTCTTC. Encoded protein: CASTSTGASDNEQFF.

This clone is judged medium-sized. CDR3 amino acids: CASSSGLAGAYEQYF. CDR3 nucleotide sequence: TGTGCCAGCAGTTCCGGACTAGCGGGGGCCTACGAGCAGTACTTC. V gene TRBV25-1 combines with J gene TRBJ2-7; 13 positions match TRBD2. The CDR3 contains 15 residues. The germline CDR1 and CDR2 sequences are MGHDK and SYGVNS. The J segment lost 2 bases and the V segment lost 5 bases, leaving 3 bases of the junction unmatched.

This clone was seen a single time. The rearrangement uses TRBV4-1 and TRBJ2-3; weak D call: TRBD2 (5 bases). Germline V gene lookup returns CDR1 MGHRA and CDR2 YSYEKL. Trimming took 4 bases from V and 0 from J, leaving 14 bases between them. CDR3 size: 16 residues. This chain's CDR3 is CASSRSGLASTDTQYF. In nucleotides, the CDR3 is TGCGCCAGCAGCCGATCAGGACTGGCTAGCACAGATACGCAGTATTTT.

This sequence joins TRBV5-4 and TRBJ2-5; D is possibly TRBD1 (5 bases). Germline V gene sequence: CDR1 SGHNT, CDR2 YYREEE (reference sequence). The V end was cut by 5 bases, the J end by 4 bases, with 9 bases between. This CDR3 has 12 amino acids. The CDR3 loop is CASSRQGETQYF. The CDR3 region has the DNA TGTGCCAGCAGTCGTCAGGGAGAGACCCAGTACTTC.

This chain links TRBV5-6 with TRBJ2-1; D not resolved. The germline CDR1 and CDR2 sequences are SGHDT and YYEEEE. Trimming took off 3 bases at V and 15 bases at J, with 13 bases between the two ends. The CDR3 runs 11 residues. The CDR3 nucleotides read TGTGCCAGCAGCTCTTTAGGCGGCGCGTTCTTC. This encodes CASSSLGGAFF. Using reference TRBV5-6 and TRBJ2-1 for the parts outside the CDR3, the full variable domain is DAGVTQSPTHLIKTRGQQVTLRCSPKSGHDTVSWYQQALGQGPQFIFQYYEEEERQRGNFPDRFSGHQFPNYSSELNVNALLLGDSALYLCASSSLGGAFFGPGTRLTVL.

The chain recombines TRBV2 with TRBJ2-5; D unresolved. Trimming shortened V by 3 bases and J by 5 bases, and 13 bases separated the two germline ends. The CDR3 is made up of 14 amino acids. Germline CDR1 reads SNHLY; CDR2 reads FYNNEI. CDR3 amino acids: CASSENRRLETQYF. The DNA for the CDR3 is TGTGCCAGCAGTGAGAATCGCAGGTTGGAGACCCAGTACTTC.

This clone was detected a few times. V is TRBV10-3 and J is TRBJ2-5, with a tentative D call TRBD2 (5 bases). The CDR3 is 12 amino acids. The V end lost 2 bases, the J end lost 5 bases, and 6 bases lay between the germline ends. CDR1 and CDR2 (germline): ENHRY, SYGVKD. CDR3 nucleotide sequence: TGTGCCATCAGTGAGAGAGGGGAGACCCAGTACTTC. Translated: CAISERGETQYF.

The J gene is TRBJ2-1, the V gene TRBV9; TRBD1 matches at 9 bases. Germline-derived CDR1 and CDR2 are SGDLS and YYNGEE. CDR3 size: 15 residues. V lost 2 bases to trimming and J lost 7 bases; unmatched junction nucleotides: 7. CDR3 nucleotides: TGTGCCAGCAGCGTTGGCGGGACAGGGTTTAATGAGCAGTTCTTC. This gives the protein CASSVGGTGFNEQFF.

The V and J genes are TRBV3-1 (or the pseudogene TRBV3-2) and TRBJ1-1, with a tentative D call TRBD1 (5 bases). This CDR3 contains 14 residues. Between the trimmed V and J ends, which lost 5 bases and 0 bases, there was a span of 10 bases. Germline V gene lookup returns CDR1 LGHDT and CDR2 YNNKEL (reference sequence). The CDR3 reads CASSGSGMNTEAFF. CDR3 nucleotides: TGTGCCAGCAGCGGATCAGGGATGAACACTGAAGCTTTCTTT.

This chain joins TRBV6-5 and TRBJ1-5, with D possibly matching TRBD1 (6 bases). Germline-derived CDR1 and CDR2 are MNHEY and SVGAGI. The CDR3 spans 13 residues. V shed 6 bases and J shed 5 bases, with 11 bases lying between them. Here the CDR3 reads CASSPRQDQPQHF. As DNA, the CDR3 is TGTGCCAGCAGCCCCCGACAGGATCAGCCCCAGCATTTT.

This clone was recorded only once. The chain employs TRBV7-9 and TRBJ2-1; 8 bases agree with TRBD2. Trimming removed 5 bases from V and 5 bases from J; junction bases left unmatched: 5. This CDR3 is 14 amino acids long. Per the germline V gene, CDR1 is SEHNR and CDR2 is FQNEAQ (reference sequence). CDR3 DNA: TGTGCCAGCAGCCCGGGGGGGACTAACAATGAGCAGTTCTTC. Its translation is CASSPGGTNNEQFF.